Here is one T cell receptor beta chain with its context. The clone's antigen remains unknown. Base qualities are not recorded, but no much larger clone differs from it by a single base. This entry is derived from a study of blood T cell repertoires in COVID-19 (dated by TCRdb to 2019 to 2021). About the investigation overall: Samples covering the acute and convalescent phases of COVID-19 were provided by collaborators in the United States, Italy and Spain. The prospective study material was composed of cDNA or gDNA derived from T cells, B-cell-depleted T cells, or PBMCs. Subjects who had been exposed to COVID-19, were actively infected with it, or had recovered from it provided the deeply sampled blood TCRbeta repertoires that made up the dataset. A freely available public database, intended as a resource for researchers studying the immune response to SARS-CoV-2, is where the repertoires were released. Samples came from the ongoing ImmuneRACE study (first 160 participants) plus 1,254 subjects from 6 global collaborators. Sample metadata almost always included a de-identified subject ID, COVID-19 status, age in years and sex. Where HLA class I and class II types were available, the types were taken from metadata supplied by the sample provider, not from assay-based typing.

What the work shows at the level of the full study, not this receptor alone: How much clinical and demographic metadata was included differed by source and by participant, and the metadata was provided uncurated.

Whole blood was collected in K2EDTA tubes by collaborating institutions according to the institutions' own protocols. For TCRbeta analysis, collaborators shipped samples in one of three forms: frozen whole blood, isolated PBMCs, or DNA extracted from either of those sample types. TCRbeta CDR3 regions were amplified from genomic DNA by means of the immunoSEQ Assay, a bias-controlled multiplex PCR. The study's processing was this. The number of nucleated cells in each sample was estimated from the amplification of reference gene primers within the assay. To quantify the absolute abundance of each unique TCRbeta CDR3 rearrangement, sequence reads were collapsed and filtered. Productive Simpson clonality was computed per sample as the square root of Simpson's diversity index over productive rearrangements. TCRdb provides this immuneACCESS table in a form limited to in-frame rearrangements. Some clones are lacking; in checked studies, under half of them reflect an unresolved V gene, and why the rest are absent is not known. V and J calls and clone size are those listed in that table; D and trimming were worked out from the DNA. The sample records 150,000 to 200,000 clones, approximately 90% of which are singletons. Approximately 0.5% of the sample rests with the top ten.

Trimming costs V 2 bases and J 0 bases, and their ends lie 7 bases apart. Its CDR3 holds 15 amino acids, cysteine through phenylalanine. Only CDR3 DNA is held: 45 bases, read in frame from base 1. The germline V gene yields MNHNS for CDR1 and SASEGT for CDR2. The chain links TRBV6-1 with TRBJ2-2; the D gene is perhaps TRBD1, on 5 matching bases. Sequenced: peripheral blood. The origin of this receptor is a man aged 45 to 65 with acute or convalescent COVID-19. The nucleotide sequence is TGTGCCAGCAGTGAACAGGGTCCGAACACCGGGGAGCTGTTTTTT. Protein translation: CASSEQGPNTGELFF.